The TCR beta chain under discussion was sequenced for a study of Graves' ophthalmopathy and Graves' hyperthyroidism. Investigators amplified TCR beta CDR3 regions from RNA transcripts. First-round RT-PCR used HTBI primers; second-round multiplex PCR followed. In TCRdb, the multiplex PCR reads were re-called with MiXCR into one record per CDR3 protein. The sample lists roughly 400,000 distinct CDR3 sequences, roughly a sixth occurring once. In this sample, this clonotype turned up many times. The sample consisted of peripheral blood. This clonotype was obtained from an adult woman with stable Graves' hyperthyroidism.

The CDR3 protein is CATRPGSGLGQETQYF. The CDR3 nucleotides are TGTGCCACCAGACCCGGGTCGGGTCTAGGGCAAGAGACCCAGTACTTC. This chain uses TRBV10-3 with TRBJ2-5, with D hard to call. The V gene lost 10 bases and the J gene lost 2 bases, with 23 bases spanning the gap. This CDR3 has 16 amino acids. The germline gives CDR1 ENHRY, CDR2 SYGVKD.